This T cell receptor beta chain was identified in a study of blood T cell repertoires in COVID-19. Study at large: Some COVID-19 samples were acute and others convalescent; all came from the United States, Italy and Spain. Sources were T cells, B-cell-depleted T cells, or PBMCs; the material itself was cDNA or gDNA.

Germline CDR1 is SNHLY and CDR2 is FYNNEI. V shed 11 bases and J shed 5 bases, with 21 bases lying between them. The CDR3 extends over 15 amino acids. Per the study methods: Reference gene primer amplification gave nucleated cell count estimates. Sequencing used immunoSEQ multiplex PCR; TCRdb keeps in-frame clones, though not all of them. V and J calls and clone size follow that table, whereas D and trimming were derived from the DNA. The data contain 110,000 to 150,000 clones, roughly 85% of them singletons. The receptor was isolated from a man between 60 and 70 years old with acute or convalescent COVID-19. Sequencing used peripheral blood. The chain has TRBV2 and TRBJ2-2, with D maybe TRBD2 (7 bases). This CDR3 is CAGGAFWGDTGELFF. CDR3 sequence (DNA): TGTGCCGGGGGGGCTTTTTGGGGAGATACCGGGGAGCTGTTTTTT.